The subject of this entry is one T cell receptor (beta chain). This entry comes from a study of shared clonotypes between healthy human individuals. The junction had 9 bases not matched to a gene; V was cut back by 3 bases and J by 7 bases. The germline gives CDR1 LNHDA, CDR2 SQIVND (reference sequence). This CDR3 has 15 amino acids. Produced via immunoSEQ multiplex PCR; TCRdb's table is partial and in-frame only. Among fewer than 850,000 clones listed, 60% to 80% were seen once. Specimen: memory CD4+ T cells sorted from blood. Subset meaning: CD45RA-negative fraction. The receptor's source is a woman between 25 and 40 years old in good health. The rearrangement uses TRBV19 and TRBJ2-7, with 10 positions matching TRBD1. CDR3 sequence (DNA): TGTGCCAGTAGTATTGGACAGGGGGACTTGAAAGAGCAGTACTTC. It translates to CASSIGQGDLKEQYF.